The T cell receptor beta chain under discussion was sequenced for a study of CD8+ T cells in alopecia areata. Germline trimming cut 4 bases from V and 6 bases from J; bases unmatched to any gene: 10. CDR1 and CDR2 (germline): SGHDT, YYEEEE. The CDR3 loop spans 16 amino acids. Findings of the study overall: Normal scalp had lower clonality than lesional scalp, with alopecia totalis/universalis lesions showing this most strongly.

This clone was seen more than once but under ten times. What it binds is not known. Following extraction, RNA underwent reverse transcription to cDNA, which served as the sequencing template. Sequencing used immunoSEQ multiplex PCR; TCRdb keeps in-frame clones, though not all of them. The sample includes about 140,000 clones, approximately 56% seen only once; the top ten take 30% to 45%. The receptor was derived from a human donor in good health. Sample: CD8+ T cells sorted from blood. This sequence joins TRBV5-6 and TRBJ2-2; TRBD1 matches 9 bases. The CDR3: CASSPRQGVVPGELFF. The CDR3 DNA reads TGTGCCAGCAGCCCCAGACAGGGGGTTGTCCCCGGGGAGCTGTTTTTT.